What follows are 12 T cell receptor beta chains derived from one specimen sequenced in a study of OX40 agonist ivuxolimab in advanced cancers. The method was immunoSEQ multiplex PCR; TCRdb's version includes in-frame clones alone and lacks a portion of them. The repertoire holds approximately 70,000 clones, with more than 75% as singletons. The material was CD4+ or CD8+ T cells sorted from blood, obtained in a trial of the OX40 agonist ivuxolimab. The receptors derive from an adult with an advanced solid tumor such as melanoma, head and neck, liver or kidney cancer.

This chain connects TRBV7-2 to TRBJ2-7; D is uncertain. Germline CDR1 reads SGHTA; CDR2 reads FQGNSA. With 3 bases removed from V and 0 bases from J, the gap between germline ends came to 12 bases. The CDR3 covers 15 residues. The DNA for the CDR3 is TGTGCCAGCAGCTTGTCCTACGGGTCCTCCTACGAGCAGTACTTC. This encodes CASSLSYGSSYEQYF.

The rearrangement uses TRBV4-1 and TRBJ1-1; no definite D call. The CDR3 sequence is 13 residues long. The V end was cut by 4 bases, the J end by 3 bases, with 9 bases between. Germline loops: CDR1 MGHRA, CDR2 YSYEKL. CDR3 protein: CASSLLDDTEAFF. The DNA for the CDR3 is TGCGCCAGCAGCCTTCTTGACGACACTGAAGCTTTCTTT.

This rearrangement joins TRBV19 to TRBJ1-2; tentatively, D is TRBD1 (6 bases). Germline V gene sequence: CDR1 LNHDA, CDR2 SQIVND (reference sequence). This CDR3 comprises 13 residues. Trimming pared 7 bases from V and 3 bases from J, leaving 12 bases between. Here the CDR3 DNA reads TGTGCCAGTATTCCGACAGGTGACTATGGCTACACCTTC. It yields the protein CASIPTGDYGYTF.

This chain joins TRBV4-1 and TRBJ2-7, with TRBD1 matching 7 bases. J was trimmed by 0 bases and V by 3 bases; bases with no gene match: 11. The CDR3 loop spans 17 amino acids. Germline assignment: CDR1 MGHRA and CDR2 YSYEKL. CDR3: CASSHLLPGTVSYEQYF. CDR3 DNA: TGCGCCAGCAGCCACCTCCTCCCCGGGACAGTCTCCTACGAGCAGTACTTC.

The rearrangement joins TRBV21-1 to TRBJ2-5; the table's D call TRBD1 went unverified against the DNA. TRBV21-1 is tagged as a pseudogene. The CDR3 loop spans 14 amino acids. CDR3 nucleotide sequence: TGTGCCAGCAGCACACACAGTGAACAAGAGACCCAGTACTTC. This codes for CASSTHSEQETQYF.

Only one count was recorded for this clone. The CDR3 is CASSQGQGGNSYEQYF. The CDR3 DNA follows: TGCGCCAGCAGCCAGGGACAGGGGGGAAATTCCTACGAGCAGTACTTC. The chain has TRBV4-3 and TRBJ2-7; 11 bases agree with TRBD1. With V trimmed by 3 bases and J by 1 base, 5 bases remained unmatched. The CDR3 is 16 amino acids. The V gene's germline CDR1 is LGHNA and CDR2 YSLEER.

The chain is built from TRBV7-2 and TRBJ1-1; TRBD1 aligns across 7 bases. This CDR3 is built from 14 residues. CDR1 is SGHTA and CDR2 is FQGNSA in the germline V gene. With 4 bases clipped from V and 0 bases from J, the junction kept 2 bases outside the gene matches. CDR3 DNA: TGTGCCAGCAGCTCGGGACAGTTGAACACTGAAGCTTTCTTT. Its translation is CASSSGQLNTEAFF.

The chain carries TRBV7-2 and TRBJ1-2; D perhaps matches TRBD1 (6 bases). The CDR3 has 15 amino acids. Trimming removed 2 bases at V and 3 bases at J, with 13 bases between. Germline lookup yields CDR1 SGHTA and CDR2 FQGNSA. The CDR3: CASSLSPGAHYGYTF. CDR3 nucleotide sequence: TGTGCCAGCAGCTTATCTCCAGGGGCCCACTATGGCTACACCTTC.

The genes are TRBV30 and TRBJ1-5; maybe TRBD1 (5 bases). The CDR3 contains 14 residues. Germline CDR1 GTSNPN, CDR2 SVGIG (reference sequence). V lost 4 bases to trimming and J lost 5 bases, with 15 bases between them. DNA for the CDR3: TGTGCCTGGACCGCTGGTTTAGGGGATCAGCCCCAGCATTTT. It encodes CAWTAGLGDQPQHF.

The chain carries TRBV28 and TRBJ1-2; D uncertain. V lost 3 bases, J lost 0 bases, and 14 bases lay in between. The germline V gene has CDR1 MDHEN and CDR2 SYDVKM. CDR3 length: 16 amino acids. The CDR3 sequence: CASSFEWQQPNYGYTF. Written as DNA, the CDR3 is TGTGCCAGCAGTTTCGAATGGCAGCAACCTAACTATGGCTACACCTTC.

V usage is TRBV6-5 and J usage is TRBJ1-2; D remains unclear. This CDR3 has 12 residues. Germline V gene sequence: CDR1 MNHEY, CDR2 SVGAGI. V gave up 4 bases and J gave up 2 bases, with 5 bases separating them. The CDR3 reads CASSLGNYGYTF. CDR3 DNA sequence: TGTGCCAGCAGTTTAGGGAACTATGGCTACACCTTC.

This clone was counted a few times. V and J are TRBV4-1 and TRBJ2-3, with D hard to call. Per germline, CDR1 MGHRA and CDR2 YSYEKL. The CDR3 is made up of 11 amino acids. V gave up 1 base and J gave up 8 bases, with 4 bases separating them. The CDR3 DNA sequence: TGCGCCAGCAGCCAAGCGCTTACGCAGTATTTT. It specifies CASSQALTQYF.